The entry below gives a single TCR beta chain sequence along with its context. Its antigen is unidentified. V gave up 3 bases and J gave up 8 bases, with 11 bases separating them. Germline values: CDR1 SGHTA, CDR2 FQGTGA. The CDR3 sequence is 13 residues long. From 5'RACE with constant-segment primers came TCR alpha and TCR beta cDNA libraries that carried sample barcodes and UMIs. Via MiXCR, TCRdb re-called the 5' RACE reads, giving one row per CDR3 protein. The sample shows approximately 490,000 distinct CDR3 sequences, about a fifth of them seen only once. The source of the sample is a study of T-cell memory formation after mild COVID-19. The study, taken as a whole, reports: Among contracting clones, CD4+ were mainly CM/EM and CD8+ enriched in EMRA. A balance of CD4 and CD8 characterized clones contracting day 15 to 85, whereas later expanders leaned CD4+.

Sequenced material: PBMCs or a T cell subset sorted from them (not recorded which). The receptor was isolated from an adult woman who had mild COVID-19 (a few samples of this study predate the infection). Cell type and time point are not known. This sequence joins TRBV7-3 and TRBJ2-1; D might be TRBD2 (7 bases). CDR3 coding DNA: TGTGCCAGCAGCTTCACGGGGGGCGATGAGCAGTTCTTC. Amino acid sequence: CASSFTGGDEQFF.